Listed below are T cell receptor beta chains from one sample, sequenced in a study of cytomegalovirus exposure and HLA in healthy donors. Clones were sequenced by immunoSEQ multiplex PCR, and TCRdb holds only the in-frame ones, with some missing. The sample has roughly 170,000 clones, 76% seen once. The sequenced sample consisted of PBMCs. Receptors were obtained from a female donor in good health and CMV-seronegative. CDR3s include the opening cysteine and the closing phenylalanine or tryptophan. The D gene is left open where the match is weak. Some rows mark clone size as missing; the rest say once, few, many or name a class of expanded clone.

D	V	J	length	size	DNA	CDR3
-	TRBV18	TRBJ1-3	15	-	TGTGCCAGCTCACCACCCGCCAGGGCGGGAAACACCATATATTTT	CASSPPARAGNTIYF
TRBD2	TRBV5-4	TRBJ2-1	18	-	TGTGCCAGCAGCTTGAGACTAGCGGGCGTCCGGATATACAATGAGCAGTTCTTC	CASSLRLAGVRIYNEQFF
TRBD1	TRBV9	TRBJ2-7	14	few	TGTGCCAGCAGCGCCGGGACAGGGGGTAAAGTGCAGTACTTC	CASSAGTGGKVQYF
-	TRBV5-4	TRBJ2-3	16	-	TGTGCCAGCAGCTTTCCTAGCAAAACTAGCACAGATACGCAGTATTTT	CASSFPSKTSTDTQYF
-	TRBV28	TRBJ2-5	14	few	TGTGCCAGCAGTTCCCCCGCAGGGTCGGAGACCCAGTACTTC	CASSSPAGSETQYF
-	TRBV2	TRBJ1-5	14	few	TGTGCCAGCCGGGGGGAGACTAGCAATCAGCCCCAGCATTTT	CASRGETSNQPQHF
TRBD1	TRBV6-5	TRBJ1-4	16	-	TGTGCCAGCAGTTACGCACCGGGACAGACTAATGAAAAACTGTTTTTT	CASSYAPGQTNEKLFF
-	TRBV9	TRBJ2-5	14	-	TGTGCCAGCAGCGTAGCAGGGGACCAAGAGACCCAGTACTTC	CASSVAGDQETQYF
-	TRBV7-2	TRBJ2-5	11	once	TGTGCCAGCAGCCTCCCAGGGACCCAGTACTTC	CASSLPGTQYF
TRBD1	TRBV11-1	TRBJ1-2	15	-	TGTGCCAGCAGCCCCCTGGGCGGACAGGGGGCTGGCTACACCTTC	CASSPLGGQGAGYTF
-	TRBV27	TRBJ1-5	13	few	TGTGCCAGCAGTTTATTAGGCAATCAGCCCCAGCATTTT	CASSLLGNQPQHF
TRBD1	TRBV9	TRBJ2-1	16	-	TGTGCCAGCAGCTCAAGACAGGGAGTGGGCTACAATGAGCAGTTCTTC	CASSSRQGVGYNEQFF
-	TRBV21-1	TRBJ2-7	15	-	TGTGCCAGCAGCAAATTTCTAGCGGGTACCTACGAGCAGTACTTC	CASSKFLAGTYEQYF
-	TRBV9	TRBJ2-1	17	-	TGTGCCAGCAGCGTAGCCCCCCGGGGGGCTCGGGGAAATGAGCAGTTCTTC	CASSVAPRGARGNEQFF
-	TRBV5-1	TRBJ1-4	15	-	TGCGCCAGCAGCAATCGACACCTCTCTAATGAAAAACTGTTTTTT	CASSNRHLSNEKLFF
TRBD1	TRBV6-5	TRBJ1-2	14	-	TGTGCCAGCAGCTCTGACAGGGCACCCTATGGCTACACCTTC	CASSSDRAPYGYTF
TRBD1	TRBV5-4	TRBJ1-1	16	-	TGTGCCAGCAGCTTGGCGGCGACAGGGCTGAACACTGAAGCTTTCTTT	CASSLAATGLNTEAFF
-	TRBV5-1	TRBJ2-2	14	-	TGCGCCAGCAGCCCCGACAGCAACACCGGGGAGCTGTTTTTT	CASSPDSNTGELFF
-	TRBV4-3	TRBJ2-1	12	-	TGCGCCAGCAGCCGTCAAGGGGGTGAGCAGTTCTTC	CASSRQGGEQFF
TRBD2	TRBV4-2	TRBJ2-7	17	-	TGTGCCAGCAGCCAAGGGCGATCTTCAGAAGGGAGGGACGAGCAGTACTTC	CASSQGRSSEGRDEQYF
-	TRBV2	TRBJ2-2	15	-	TGTGCCAGCAGGGGCGCGGGACAGCAAACCGGGGAGCTGTTTTTT	CASRGAGQQTGELFF
-	TRBV5-6	TRBJ1-4	17	-	TGTGCCAGCAGCCCAACCGGGACTTCCAGGGTGTATGAAAAACTGTTTTTT	CASSPTGTSRVYEKLFF
-	TRBV5-4	TRBJ1-6	17	-	TGTGCCAGCAGCTTAAGGGGAGGGTTCTCCTATAATTCACCCCTCCACTTT	CASSLRGGFSYNSPLHF
TRBD2	TRBV7-3	TRBJ2-3	16	few	TGTGCCAGCAGCTTAGGGTCAGGGAGGGGCACAGATACGCAGTATTTT	CASSLGSGRGTDTQYF
TRBD1	TRBV15	TRBJ2-7	15	-	TGTGCCACCAGCAGAGCCGGGACAGCTTCCTACGAGCAGTACTTC	CATSRAGTASYEQYF
TRBD1	TRBV5-1	TRBJ2-5	16	-	TGCGCCAGCAGCTTGTCAGGGGGCGTTGCGGTGGAGACCCAGTACTTC	CASSLSGGVAVETQYF
TRBD1	TRBV4-1	TRBJ1-4	16	few	TGCGCCAGCAGGATGGGACAGGGGGTGTTGTCTGAAAAACTGTTTTTT	CASRMGQGVLSEKLFF
-	TRBV5-8	TRBJ2-3	16	-	TGTGCCAGCAGCTTGGGGGGGGGCTACCCCACAGATACGCAGTATTTT	CASSLGGGYPTDTQYF
-	TRBV14	TRBJ1-3	15	few	TGTGCCAGCAGCCAGGCTTGGGGCAGTGGAAACACCATATATTTT	CASSQAWGSGNTIYF
-	TRBV30	TRBJ2-3	16	-	TGTGCCTGGAGTGTAGGGGCAGGGTTTAGCACAGATACGCAGTATTTT	CAWSVGAGFSTDTQYF
TRBD2	TRBV2	TRBJ2-1	11	once	TGTGCTAGCGGGAGTGGTAATGAGCAGTTCTTC	CASGSGNEQFF
-	TRBV30	TRBJ2-7	12	-	TGTGCCTGGAGAGGGACTGGTGGAAAGCAGTACTTC	CAWRGTGGKQYF
-	TRBV7-3	TRBJ2-3	12	-	TGTGCCAGCAGCCCAGGCGGGGATACGCAGTATTTT	CASSPGGDTQYF
-	TRBV15	TRBJ2-2	14	-	TGTGCCACCAGCAGGGGCAGGGTAACCGGGGAGCTGTTTTTT	CATSRGRVTGELFF
-	TRBV18	TRBJ1-4	12	-	TGTGCCAGCTCACCAATAAATGAGCAACTGTTTTTT	CASSPINEQLFF
TRBD1	TRBV7-6	TRBJ2-7	14	-	TGTGCCAGCAGCTCAGGACAGGGAAGGTACGAGCAGTACTTC	CASSSGQGRYEQYF
-	TRBV13	TRBJ2-3	11	-	TGTGCCAGCAGCTTCTTGGATACGCAGTATTTT	CASSFLDTQYF
-	TRBV6-1	TRBJ2-1	14	-	TGTGCCAGCAGTGGGTCCCTCCTATACAATGAGCAGTTCTTC	CASSGSLLYNEQFF
-	TRBV7-6	TRBJ1-6	21	-	TGTGCCAGCAGCTTATATGCGATGGTTGGGGCAGGGTCCCCCTATAATTCACCCCTCCACTTT	CASSLYAMVGAGSPYNSPLHF
-	TRBV4-1	TRBJ1-1	17	-	TGCGCCAGCGATAGGGGGAGTAGGGGACGGCTGAACACTGAAGCTTTCTTT	CASDRGSRGRLNTEAFF
-	TRBV4-2	TRBJ2-1	14	-	TGTGCCAGCAGCCAAGTGGGCGAACCCAATGAGCAGTTCTTC	CASSQVGEPNEQFF
TRBD2	TRBV29-1	TRBJ2-1	13	-	TGCAGCGCCGGACGCGGGAGAGATTATGAGCAGTTCTTC	CSAGRGRDYEQFF
-	TRBV4-2	TRBJ2-7	14	-	TGTGCCAGCAGCCATACGGGGTCTACCTACGAGCAGTACTTC	CASSHTGSTYEQYF
-	TRBV5-4	TRBJ2-7	13	once	TGTGCCAGCAGCTTCCCAAGCGACTACGAGCAGTACTTC	CASSFPSDYEQYF
-	TRBV5-4	TRBJ1-2	13	once	TGTGCCAGCAGCACCCCGGGAAGCGGTGGCTACACCTTC	CASSTPGSGGYTF
-	TRBV7-2	TRBJ1-5	15	-	TGTGCCAGCAGCTTAGGGGGGGGTAGCAATCAGCCCCAGCATTTT	CASSLGGGSNQPQHF
-	TRBV18	TRBJ1-3	14	-	TGTGCCAGCTCACCCGACAGCTCTGGAAACACCATATATTTT	CASSPDSSGNTIYF
TRBD2	TRBV5-1	TRBJ2-1	15	once	TGCGCCAGCAGCTCCGGGACTAGCGGAAACCGAGAGCAGTTCTTC	CASSSGTSGNREQFF
TRBD2	TRBV10-3	TRBJ2-2	16	-	TGTGCCACTTGGACTAGCGGGAGGGGGAACACCGGGGAGCTGTTTTTT	CATWTSGRGNTGELFF
-	TRBV9	TRBJ2-1	16	-	TGTGCCAGCAGCGTAGGGAGGACGTCCGGTATCGATGAGCAGTTCTTC	CASSVGRTSGIDEQFF
-	TRBV5-6	TRBJ2-7	15	-	TGTGCCAGCAGCTTGGCGTCAGGGGTAACCTACGAGCAGTACTTC	CASSLASGVTYEQYF
TRBD1	TRBV19	TRBJ1-2	13	-	TGTGCCAGTAACTTGGGGACAGGGGATGGCTACACCTTC	CASNLGTGDGYTF
-	TRBV7-8	TRBJ1-5	16	-	TGTGCCAGCAGCGCTAAAGGGGGAATCGGCAATCAGCCCCAGCATTTT	CASSAKGGIGNQPQHF
TRBD1	TRBV27	TRBJ1-6	17	-	TGTGCCAGCAGTTTAAATCCCGGGACAGAGTTTAATTCACCCCTCCACTTT	CASSLNPGTEFNSPLHF
-	TRBV30	TRBJ1-3	18	-	TGTGCCTGGAAGAATGCCCCGGACAGACATATTACTGGAAACACCATATATTTT	CAWKNAPDRHITGNTIYF
TRBD1	TRBV27	TRBJ1-6	18	few	TGTGCCAGCAGTTTTCAAGGCAGGGGGTTATCCTATAATTCACCCCTCCACTTT	CASSFQGRGLSYNSPLHF
TRBD1	TRBV19	TRBJ1-1	11	-	TGTGCCAGTAGGAGGACAGGAGGAGCTTTCTTT	CASRRTGGAFF
-	TRBV5-1	TRBJ1-4	15	few	TGCGCCAGCAGCTTGATGACGGGGAGCAGTGAAAAACTGTTTTTT	CASSLMTGSSEKLFF
TRBD2	TRBV6-6	TRBJ2-3	15	-	TGTGCCAGCAGGTTAAGCGGGGGGGCGACAGATACGCAGTATTTT	CASRLSGGATDTQYF